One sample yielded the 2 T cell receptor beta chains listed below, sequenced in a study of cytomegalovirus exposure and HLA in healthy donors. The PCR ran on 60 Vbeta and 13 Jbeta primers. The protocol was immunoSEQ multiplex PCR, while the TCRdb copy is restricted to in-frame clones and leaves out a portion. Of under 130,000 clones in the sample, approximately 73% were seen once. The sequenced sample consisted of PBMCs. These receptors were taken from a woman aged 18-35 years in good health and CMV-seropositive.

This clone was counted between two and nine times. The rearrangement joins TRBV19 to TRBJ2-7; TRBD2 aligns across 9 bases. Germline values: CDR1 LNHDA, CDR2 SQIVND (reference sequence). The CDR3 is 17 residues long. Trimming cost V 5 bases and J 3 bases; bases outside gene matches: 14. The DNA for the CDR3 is TGTGCCAGTAGTCGTCCAGTCGAGCTAGCGGGAATCTACGAGCAGTACTTC. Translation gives CASSRPVELAGIYEQYF.

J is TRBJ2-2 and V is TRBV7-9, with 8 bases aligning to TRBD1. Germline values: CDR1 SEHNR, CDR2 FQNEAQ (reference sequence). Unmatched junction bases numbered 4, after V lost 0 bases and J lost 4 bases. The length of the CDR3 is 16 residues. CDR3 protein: CASSLATGAGTGELFF. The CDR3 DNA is TGTGCCAGCAGCTTAGCGACAGGGGCGGGCACCGGGGAGCTGTTTTTT. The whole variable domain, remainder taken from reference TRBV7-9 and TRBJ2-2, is DTGVSQNPRHKITKRGQNVTFRCDPISEHNRLYWYRQTLGQGPEFLTYFQNEAQLEKSRLLSDRFSAERPKGSFSTLEIQRTEQGDSAMYLCASSLATGAGTGELFFGEGSRLTVL.